This T cell receptor beta chain stems from a study of early T cells in non-severe SARS-CoV-2 infection. About the study: The study sequenced bulk RNA from unsorted whole blood, with chains unpaired.

This CDR3 has 15 amino acids. Germline CDR1 and CDR2: SGHAT and FQNNGV. V shed 3 bases, J shed 9 bases, and the junction held 9 bases outside the gene matches. Individual cDNA molecules each received unique molecular identifiers attached to them. TCRdb passed the 5' RACE reads through MiXCR, listing each CDR3 protein once. The data hold about 40,000 distinct CDR3 sequences, with over 5% observed a single time. This clonotype was detected a few times. The receptor's source is an adult who was a healthcare worker with PCR-confirmed SARS-CoV-2 infection or an uninfected control (not recorded which). The V call is TRBV11-2, the J call TRBJ2-1, with TRBD2 identical over 9 bases. This material consisted of whole blood, taken at baseline. The CDR3 reads CASSFGLAPAGEQFF. DNA for the CDR3: TGTGCCAGCAGCTTCGGACTAGCGCCCGCGGGTGAGCAGTTCTTC. Together with reference TRBV11-2 and TRBJ2-1, the CDR3 gives the full variable domain: EAGVAQSPRYKIIEKRQSVAFWCNPISGHATLYWYQQILGQGPKLLIQFQNNGVVDDSQLPKDRFSAERLKGVDSTLKIQPAKLEDSAVYLCASSFGLAPAGEQFFGPGTRLTVL.